Listed below are T cell receptor beta chains from one sample, sequenced in a study of blood T cell repertoires in COVID-19. Produced via immunoSEQ multiplex PCR; TCRdb's table is partial and in-frame only. The table records a few hundred thousand clones, 75% to 90% of them present only once. The sample taken for sequencing was peripheral blood. All receptors derive from a woman aged 70-85 years with COVID-19, enrolled during active disease. Each CDR3 is given with its conserved first and last residue. D genes are given only for firm matches. Clone size is given for some rows only: seen once, a few or many times, or a class if the clone is expanded.

j_call v_call d_call clone_size cdr3_aa cdr3_nt
TRBJ1-1 TRBV9 - - CASSVDEVTGTEAFF TGTGCCAGCAGCGTAGACGAGGTGACGGGCACTGAAGCTTTCTTT
TRBJ2-7 TRBV12-3/TRBV12-4 - few CASSLAWDSEQYF TGTGCCAGCAGTTTAGCGTGGGACTCCGAGCAGTACTTC
TRBJ1-1 TRBV5-8 - - CASSPEVAEAFF TGTGCCAGCAGTCCCGAGGTCGCTGAAGCTTTCTTT
TRBJ2-1 TRBV11-2 - - CASSLRGGRNNEQFF TGTGCCAGCAGCTTGAGGGGGGGGAGGAACAATGAGCAGTTCTTC
TRBJ2-4 TRBV5-6 - - CASSLEAGQNIQYF TGTGCCAGCAGCTTGGAGGCAGGTCAAAACATTCAGTACTTC
TRBJ1-1 TRBV5-1 - - CASGEGRNTEAFF TGCGCCAGCGGGGAGGGGAGGAACACTGAAGCTTTCTTT
TRBJ1-2 TRBV3-1/TRBV3-2 - - CASSLRDTLYGYTF TGTGCCAGCAGCCTCCGGGACACGCTCTATGGCTACACCTTC
TRBJ1-2 TRBV14 - - CASSQTDLGVTF TGTGCCAGCAGCCAAACGGATCTAGGAGTCACCTTC
TRBJ1-4 TRBV11-2 - many CASSFGEGKLFF TGTGCCAGCAGCTTCGGGGAGGGAAAACTGTTTTTT
TRBJ2-7 TRBV24-1 - few CATSEQGPHEQYF TGTGCCACCAGTGAGCAGGGGCCGCACGAGCAGTACTTC
TRBJ1-2 TRBV18 TRBD1 - CASSSQDRGGYTF TGTGCCAGCTCATCACAAGACAGGGGCGGCTACACCTTC
TRBJ2-7 TRBV6-5 TRBD1 - CASRQTGGRHEQYF TGTGCCAGCAGGCAGACAGGGGGCCGACACGAGCAGTACTTC
TRBJ1-1 TRBV6-6 TRBD1 - CASRQTGTGGGEAFF TGTGCCAGCAGACAAACCGGGACAGGGGGCGGTGAGGCTTTCTTT
TRBJ1-1 TRBV2 - - CASSVSRLNTEAFF TGTGCCAGCAGTGTCAGCAGGCTGAACACTGAAGCTTTCTTT
TRBJ2-5 TRBV11-2 TRBD2 - CASSPLAGGEETQYF TGTGCCAGCAGCCCCTTAGCGGGGGGCGAAGAGACCCAGTACTTC
TRBJ1-2 TRBV27 TRBD1 - CASSPGQGGYGYTF TGTGCCAGCAGTCCGGGACAGGGTGGATATGGCTACACCTTC
TRBJ2-1 TRBV6-5 TRBD2 - CASSLLAEPYNEQFF TGTGCCAGCAGCCTTCTAGCGGAACCCTACAATGAGCAGTTCTTC
TRBJ2-3 TRBV6-5 - - CATAGSGGTDTQYF TGTGCCACCGCGGGGAGCGGAGGCACAGATACGCAGTATTTT
TRBJ1-5 TRBV27 - - CASSAYSNQPQHF TGTGCCAGCAGTGCCTATAGCAATCAGCCCCAGCATTTT
TRBJ1-2 TRBV5-1 - - CASSVDESGYTF TGCGCCAGCAGCGTGGACGAAAGCGGCTACACCTTC
TRBJ2-2 TRBV7-2 TRBD1 - CASSDRDRETGELFF TGTGCCAGCAGCGACCGGGACAGGGAAACCGGGGAGCTGTTTTTT
TRBJ2-5 TRBV19 - - CASRHLTGSETQYF TGTGCCAGTAGGCATCTAACGGGGTCAGAGACCCAGTACTTC
TRBJ1-6 TRBV18 - - CASSPNRNNSPLHF TGTGCCAGCTCACCAAACAGAAATAATTCACCCCTCCACTTT
TRBJ2-1 TRBV5-1 TRBD1 few CASSDPGTGVNEQFF TGCGCCAGCAGCGATCCCGGGACAGGGGTTAATGAGCAGTTCTTC
TRBJ1-2 TRBV7-3 TRBD1 - CASSLTGADYGYTF TGTGCCAGCAGCTTGACAGGGGCAGACTATGGCTACACCTTC
TRBJ2-7 TRBV2 TRBD2 - CASSEVLAGEQYF TGTGCCAGCAGTGAAGTTCTAGCGGGGGAGCAGTACTTC
TRBJ2-7 TRBV11-2 TRBD1 - CASSSRTGDYEQYF TGTGCCAGCAGCTCCCGGACAGGGGACTACGAGCAGTACTTC
TRBJ2-2 TRBV6-5 - - CASRRRQENTGELFF TGTGCCAGCAGACGACGGCAGGAAAACACCGGGGAGCTGTTTTTT
TRBJ2-5 TRBV7-2 - - CASSPSRSKETQYF TGTGCCAGCAGCCCCTCACGGAGTAAAGAGACCCAGTACTTC
TRBJ1-3 TRBV20-1 - - CSASPGISGNTIYF TGCAGTGCTAGTCCGGGAATCTCTGGAAACACCATATATTTT
TRBJ2-7 TRBV6-2/TRBV6-3 - - CASSYSDRGYGQYF TGTGCCAGCAGTTACTCGGACAGAGGGTACGGGCAGTACTTC
TRBJ1-4 TRBV19 - - CASSSPSTNEKLFF TGTGCCAGTAGCTCCCCGTCAACTAATGAAAAACTGTTTTTT
TRBJ1-2 TRBV2 - - CASSPQAGGAIGYTF TGTGCCAGCAGCCCGCAAGCTGGGGGGGCGATCGGCTACACCTTC
TRBJ2-3 TRBV5-1 TRBD2 - CASSLGGRSGGAPDTQYF TGCGCCAGCAGCTTGGGAGGTAGAAGCGGGGGGGCTCCAGATACGCAGTATTTT
TRBJ2-1 TRBV7-6 TRBD2 - CASSLGLAVYNEQFF TGTGCCAGCAGCTTAGGACTAGCGGTTTACAATGAGCAGTTCTTC
TRBJ1-5 TRBV5-8 - - CASSLGRGRGRNQPQHF TGTGCCAGCAGCTTGGGAAGGGGAAGGGGTCGCAATCAGCCCCAGCATTTT
TRBJ1-2 TRBV2 - - CASSEQTANYGYTF TGTGCCAGCAGTGAACAGACAGCTAACTATGGCTACACCTTC
TRBJ1-1 TRBV6-5 - many CASSYYKNTEAFF TGTGCCAGCAGTTACTACAAGAACACTGAAGCTTTCTTT
TRBJ2-7 TRBV5-1 TRBD1 - CASSPTTGVRNEQYF TGCGCCAGCAGCCCTACGACAGGGGTTCGAAACGAGCAGTACTTC
TRBJ2-1 TRBV9 TRBD2 once CASSARSGLAGGRDEQFF TGTGCCAGCAGCGCCCGTAGCGGACTAGCGGGGGGGAGGGATGAGCAGTTCTTC
TRBJ1-5 TRBV3-1/TRBV3-2 - - CASGRGRDNQPQHF TGTGCCTCCGGACGAGGGAGAGACAATCAGCCCCAGCATTTT
TRBJ2-5 TRBV6-5 - - CASSYSGSGAQETQYF TGTGCCAGCAGTTACTCCGGGTCGGGAGCTCAAGAGACCCAGTACTTC
TRBJ1-4 TRBV19 - - CAAGDREKLFF TGTGCAGCGGGCGATAGGGAAAAACTGTTTTTT
TRBJ2-1 TRBV24-1 - once CATSVGGYEQFF TGTGCCACCAGTGTTGGTGGCTATGAGCAGTTCTTC
TRBJ2-5 TRBV2 TRBD2 - CAIELAGGLETQYF TGTGCCATCGAACTAGCGGGGGGGCTAGAGACCCAGTACTTC
TRBJ1-6 TRBV19 - - CASSIPPGINYNSPLHF TGTGCCAGTAGTATCCCCCCAGGTATCAACTATAATTCACCCCTCCACTTT
TRBJ1-2 TRBV5-5 TRBD1 - CASSLSGTANYGYTF TGTGCCAGCAGCCTTTCCGGGACAGCGAACTATGGCTACACCTTC
TRBJ2-6 TRBV24-1 - - CATSDFSRVSGANVLTF TGTGCCACCAGTGATTTCTCCAGGGTGTCTGGGGCCAACGTCCTGACTTTC
TRBJ1-1 TRBV9 TRBD1 - CASSVAQGVDTEAFF TGTGCCAGCAGCGTAGCACAGGGGGTTGACACTGAAGCTTTCTTT
TRBJ1-5 TRBV30 - - CASTDSGSNQPQHF TGTGCCTCGACAGATTCGGGTAGCAATCAGCCCCAGCATTTT
TRBJ2-1 TRBV5-1 - once CASKDYSYNEQFF TGCGCCAGCAAAGACTACTCCTACAATGAGCAGTTCTTC
TRBJ1-4 TRBV2 TRBD1 once CASRVGTETNEKLFF TGTGCCAGCAGGGTCGGGACAGAGACTAATGAAAAACTGTTTTTT
TRBJ1-2 TRBV4-1 - - CASSPGGQDTF TGCGCCAGCAGCCCGGGAGGGCAGGACACCTTC
TRBJ1-6 TRBV3-1/TRBV3-2 - - CASSPRGGLNSPLHF TGTGCCAGCAGCCCGAGGGGGGGCCTCAATTCACCCCTCCACTTT
TRBJ2-7 TRBV29-1 - - CSVASSDEQYF TGCAGCGTTGCGTCTAGCGACGAGCAGTACTTC
TRBJ1-3 TRBV5-4 - once CASHVDSGNTIYF TGTGCCAGCCACGTAGACTCTGGAAACACCATATATTTT
TRBJ2-5 TRBV11-2 - - CASSAGQKETQYF TGTGCCAGCAGCGCCGGACAGAAAGAGACCCAGTACTTC
TRBJ2-2 TRBV9 TRBD2 - CASSAGLAGARSGELFF TGTGCCAGCAGCGCTGGACTAGCGGGGGCAAGGTCCGGGGAGCTGTTTTTT
TRBJ1-2 TRBV28 - - CASSFPVNYGYTF TGTGCCAGCAGTTTCCCCGTTAACTATGGCTACACCTTC
TRBJ2-3 TRBV20-1 - - CSASGGGSTDTQYF TGCAGTGCTAGTGGCGGGGGCAGCACAGATACGCAGTATTTT